One sample yielded the 27 T cell receptor beta chains listed below, sequenced in a study of beta chain features in type 1 diabetes. Reverse transcription of all isolated RNA meant that expressed TCRB transcripts were sequenced. The table came from immunoSEQ multiplex PCR; TCRdb's copy has only in-frame clones and leaves some out. The table has around 430,000 clones, 25% to 35% seen once. What was sequenced was naive CD4+ T cells from blood. The receptors come from a man aged 18 to 29 in good health.

The chain couples TRBV30 to TRBJ2-5; weak D call: TRBD2 (6 bases). The CDR3 has 16 residues. The V gene lost 0 bases and the J gene lost 3 bases, with 17 bases spanning the gap. Germline CDR1 reads GTSNPN; CDR2 reads SVGIG (reference sequence). CDR3 residues: CAWSVWRGWREETQYF. The CDR3 nucleotides read TGTGCCTGGAGTGTATGGCGGGGATGGAGAGAAGAGACCCAGTACTTC.

Regarding this clone: Within the sample, other DNA sequences also encode this same CDR3. The V and J genes are TRBV29-1 and TRBJ2-3; D is undetermined. Germline CDR1 reads SQVTM; CDR2 reads ANQGSEA. Trimming took 6 bases from V and 0 from J, leaving 13 bases between them. The CDR3 totals 14 residues. The CDR3 nucleotides are TGCAGCGTCGGAGCCACCTATAGCACAGATACGCAGTATTTT. It codes for CSVGATYSTDTQYF.

J is TRBJ2-7 and V is TRBV28; D is ambiguous. CDR1 and CDR2 (germline): MDHEN, SYDVKM. This CDR3 is 15 amino acids long. Between the trimmed V and J ends, which lost 5 bases and 0 bases, there was a span of 14 bases. The CDR3 DNA reads as TGTGCCAGCAGTCTTCCCAAGTGGAGCTCCTACGAGCAGTACTTC. Amino acid sequence: CASSLPKWSSYEQYF.

The chain uses TRBV30 and TRBJ1-2; 8 positions agree with TRBD1. Per germline, CDR1 GTSNPN and CDR2 SVGIG (reference sequence). This CDR3 contains 12 residues. J lost 8 bases, V lost 2 bases, and 4 bases had no gene match. Here the CDR3 reads CAWSQTGVGYTF. In nucleotides, the CDR3 is TGTGCCTGGAGTCAGACAGGGGTAGGCTACACCTTC.

In this sample, this clone turned up a few times. Its ends do not fully match the called genes, so a read error is possible. The chain uses TRBV6-6 and TRBJ2-2, with no clear D. Germline V gene sequence: CDR1 MNHNY, CDR2 SVGAGI (reference sequence). This CDR3 contains 16 residues. CDR3 sequence reads: CASSYSYRSKTGELFF. CDR3 sequence (DNA): TGTGCCAGCAGTTACTCCTACAGATCGAAAACCGGGGAGCTGTTTTTT.

This clone was picked up a small number of times. V is TRBV18 and J is TRBJ1-1; D remains unclear. The CDR3 is made up of 15 amino acids. From germline, CDR1 is KGHSH and CDR2 LQKENI. With 2 bases removed from V and 4 bases from J, the gap between germline ends came to 14 bases. CDR3 sequence reads: CASSPVAGTGTEAFF. The CDR3 DNA sequence: TGTGCCAGCTCACCAGTAGCAGGTACGGGCACTGAAGCTTTCTTT.

This chain uses TRBV9 with TRBJ2-5, with unresolved D. This CDR3 is built from 14 residues. The germline V gene has CDR1 SGDLS and CDR2 YYNGEE. V was cut by 0 bases and J by 2 bases, with 8 bases left in between. CDR3 DNA sequence: TGTGCCAGCAGCGTAGCTGGAATACAAGAGACCCAGTACTTC. Translation gives CASSVAGIQETQYF.

The J gene is TRBJ1-3, the V gene TRBV29-1; D is uncertain. Trimming took off 4 bases at V and 0 bases at J, with 7 bases between the two ends. The CDR3 is 13 amino acids. Germline V gene lookup returns CDR1 SQVTM and CDR2 ANQGSEA. CDR3: CSVGGGSGNTIYF. CDR3 bases: TGCAGCGTTGGGGGTGGCTCTGGAAACACCATATATTTT.

The genes are TRBV19 and TRBJ2-7; D is uncertain. The CDR3 covers 15 residues. V was trimmed by 1 base and J by 0 bases, leaving 10 bases between them. Germline assignment: CDR1 LNHDA and CDR2 SQIVND (reference sequence). This chain's CDR3 is CASSIGGGSSYEQYF. The CDR3 DNA reads TGTGCCAGTAGTATAGGAGGCGGTTCCTCCTACGAGCAGTACTTC.

The CDR3 DNA reads TGTGCCAGCAGACCCCCGCAGGGGACGTCCTACGAGCAGTACTTC. This codes for CASRPPQGTSYEQYF. The chain carries TRBV28 and TRBJ2-7; possibly TRBD1 for D (6 bases). The CDR3 has 15 residues. Trimming took 6 bases from V and 1 from J, leaving 16 bases between them. Germline CDR1 and CDR2: MDHEN and SYDVKM.

This clone came up a few times. The chain couples TRBV11-1 to TRBJ2-5, with TRBD1 matching over 11 bases. V shed 5 bases, J shed 5 bases, and the junction held 7 bases outside the gene matches. Looked up from germline, CDR1 is SGHAT and CDR2 is FQDESV (reference sequence). CDR3 length: 15 amino acids. DNA of the CDR3: TGTGCCAGCAGCCCCCGGACAGGGGGCAGGGAGACCCAGTACTTC. It yields the protein CASSPRTGGRETQYF.

This chain joins TRBV15 and TRBJ2-1; D is unclear. Looked up from germline, CDR1 is LNHNV and CDR2 is YYDKDF (reference sequence). The CDR3 has 13 residues. V dropped 1 base and J dropped 6 bases, with 7 bases sitting between them. CDR3 in amino acids: CATSRALINEQFF. The CDR3 DNA reads as TGTGCCACCAGCAGAGCCCTGATCAATGAGCAGTTCTTC.

V usage is TRBV4-3 and J usage is TRBJ2-3; perhaps TRBD2 as D (6 bases). Germline loops: CDR1 LGHNA, CDR2 YSLEER. The CDR3 length is 18 residues. Trimming left V 0 bases short and J 3 bases short, with 19 bases between. The CDR3, as DNA: TGCGCCAGCAGCCAAGATTTGGCGGGACGGCTAGGGACAGATACGCAGTATTTT. This codes for CASSQDLAGRLGTDTQYF.

The chain couples TRBV27 to TRBJ2-1; D gene unclear. Trimming took off 10 bases at V and 0 bases at J, with 13 bases between the two ends. Germline-derived CDR1 and CDR2 are MNHEY and SMNVEV (reference sequence). This CDR3 has 14 residues. Here the CDR3 reads CAISPETSYNEQFF. In nucleotides, the CDR3 is TGTGCCATCTCACCCGAAACCTCCTACAATGAGCAGTTCTTC.

The chain links TRBV7-9 to TRBJ2-2; D unclear. CDR3 length equals 12 residues. Looked up from germline, CDR1 is SEHNR and CDR2 is FQNEAQ (reference sequence). V was cut by 5 bases and J by 1 base, with 2 bases left in between. The CDR3, as DNA: TGTGCCAGCAGCGAGAACACCGGGGAGCTGTTTTTT. It specifies CASSENTGELFF.

This clone has just one count. The chain carries TRBV5-1 and TRBJ1-1, with D uncertain. Trimming removed 0 bases at V and 1 base at J, with 10 bases between. Looked up from germline, CDR1 is SGHRS and CDR2 is YFSETQ. This CDR3 is 15 amino acids long. The CDR3 protein is CASSLGPQANTEAFF. CDR3 sequence (DNA): TGCGCCAGCAGCTTGGGTCCACAAGCGAACACTGAAGCTTTCTTT.

The CDR3 protein is CASSLVLAGAGETQYF. The DNA of the CDR3 is TGTGCCAGCAGCTTAGTACTAGCGGGAGCAGGGGAGACCCAGTACTTC. J is TRBJ2-5 and V is TRBV7-2; 11 bases match TRBD2. This CDR3 has 16 amino acids. Germline V gene lookup returns CDR1 SGHTA and CDR2 FQGNSA. Unmatched junction bases numbered 6, after V lost 1 base and J lost 5 bases.

J is TRBJ2-3 and V is TRBV7-2; TRBD2 matches at 10 bases. J gave up 5 bases and V 0 bases, and 8 bases lay outside the gene matches. Germline CDR1 SGHTA, CDR2 FQGNSA. The CDR3 runs 17 residues. DNA of the CDR3: TGTGCCAGCAGCTTAGCGCCCAGCGGGAGGGCCATAGATACGCAGTATTTT. The encoded protein is CASSLAPSGRAIDTQYF.

The V and J genes are TRBV28 and TRBJ1-5; weak D call: TRBD1 (5 bases). Trimming took 7 bases from V and 0 from J, leaving 10 bases between them. Germline CDR1 MDHEN, CDR2 SYDVKM. This CDR3 has 14 residues. CDR3 nucleotide sequence: TGTGCCAGCACCCGGACACTTAGCAATCAGCCCCAGCATTTT. Encoded protein: CASTRTLSNQPQHF.

The chain links TRBV29-1 to TRBJ1-2; 7 positions agree with TRBD1. Per the germline V gene, CDR1 is SQVTM and CDR2 is ANQGSEA. The CDR3 is 16 amino acids. The J segment lost 0 bases and the V segment lost 1 base, leaving 8 bases of the junction unmatched. Written as DNA, the CDR3 is TGCAGCGTTGAAGGTCCCCGACAGGGCGCTAACTATGGCTACACCTTC. Its protein product is CSVEGPRQGANYGYTF.

This clone appeared a few times. This chain links TRBV7-6 with TRBJ2-3; 8 bases are shared with TRBD2. After removal of 1 base from V and 4 bases from J, the junction contained 4 bases not matched to a gene. There are 15 residues in the CDR3. The germline V gene encodes CDR1 SGHVS and CDR2 FNYEAQ. In nucleotides, the CDR3 is TGTGCCAGCAGCTTAGTAGGGACTAGTCCAGATACGCAGTATTTT. Its protein is CASSLVGTSPDTQYF.

In this sample, this clone turned up a few times. The CDR3 coding sequence is TGTGCCAGCAGCTTACCCAGTAGCGGGAGGGGCCCCGGTACGCAGTATTTT. Amino acid sequence: CASSLPSSGRGPGTQYF. The gene calls are TRBV7-2 and TRBJ2-3, with 11 bases lining up with TRBD2. Trimming cost V 2 bases and J 8 bases; bases outside gene matches: 12. From germline, CDR1 is SGHTA and CDR2 FQGNSA. The length of the CDR3 is 17 residues.

The chain uses TRBV29-1 and TRBJ2-1; D tentatively reads TRBD1 or TRBD2 (6 bases each). The CDR3 contains 15 residues. Germline V CDR1 and CDR2: SQVTM, ANQGSEA. Trimming cost V 8 bases and J 9 bases, with 26 bases left between them. The CDR3 region has the DNA TGCAGCATTAAACGCAGCGCGACGGGGGCCTCTGAGCAGTTCTTC. Protein sequence: CSIKRSATGASEQFF.

A single count supports this clone. This CDR3 reads CASSLDRFNQPQHF. In DNA, the CDR3 is TGCGCCAGCAGCCTCGACAGATTCAATCAGCCCCAGCATTTT. This chain uses TRBV4-1 with TRBJ1-5; tentatively, D is TRBD1 (5 bases). The germline gives CDR1 MGHRA, CDR2 YSYEKL. V lost 4 bases to trimming and J lost 3 bases, with 10 bases between them. This CDR3 has 14 residues.

This clone was seen a few times. The V call is TRBV29-1, the J call TRBJ2-7; TRBD1 agrees at 7 bases. This CDR3 contains 14 residues. Per germline, CDR1 SQVTM and CDR2 ANQGSEA. Trimming at V came to 6 bases and at J to 1 base, leaving 9 bases not matched to a gene. The CDR3 DNA sequence: TGCAGCGTGAGACAGGGTCCCAGTTCCTACGAGCAGTACTTC. It codes for CSVRQGPSSYEQYF.

The chain combines TRBV6-5 with TRBJ2-1, with D possibly TRBD1 on 5 matching bases. V was shortened by 8 bases and J by 5 bases, with 13 bases between the two germline ends. The CDR3 runs 13 residues. Germline V gene sequence: CDR1 MNHEY, CDR2 SVGAGI. The CDR3 sequence: CASWGRDNNEQFF. The CDR3 region has the DNA TGTGCCAGCTGGGGCAGGGATAACAATGAGCAGTTCTTC.

The CDR3 sequence: CAIRQDFYNEQFF. CDR3 nucleotide sequence: TGTGCCATCAGGCAGGACTTCTACAATGAGCAGTTCTTC. This rearrangement joins TRBV10-3 to TRBJ2-1, with TRBD2 as a possible D gene (5 bases). The CDR3 has 13 residues. V was cut by 6 bases and J by 3 bases, with 9 bases left in between. Germline V CDR1 and CDR2: ENHRY, SYGVKD.